A selection of T cell receptor beta chains follows, all from one sample in a study of long-term antiretroviral therapy in people with HIV. Data came from immunoSEQ multiplex PCR; TCRdb stores just in-frame clones and leaves some out. The table lists approximately 30,000 clones, around 97% of them singletons. This material consisted of unsorted PBMCs, taken 7.6 years after starting antiretroviral therapy. Receptors originate from a man aged 25-45 years with HIV. Each CDR3 is given with its conserved first and last residue. The D gene is left open where the match is weak. Rows may omit the clone size; those that give it use once, few, many or a size class.

d_gene	v_gene	j_gene	abundance	CDR3aa	CDR3nt
.	TRBV4-1	TRBJ2-2	.	CASSQDFRGNTGELFF	TGCGCCAGCAGCCAAGACTTCAGGGGGAACACCGGGGAGCTGTTTTTT
TRBD1	TRBV5-4	TRBJ2-7	once	CASSYGTGGYEQYF	TGTGCCAGCAGCTACGGGACAGGCGGGTACGAGCAGTACTTC
TRBD2	TRBV4-3	TRBJ2-7	.	CASSQVVSSGLAAYEQYF	TGCGCCAGCAGCCAAGTGGTGTCGTCCGGACTAGCGGCCTACGAGCAGTACTTC
.	TRBV7-2	TRBJ1-1	.	CASSPWGASPEAFF	TGTGCCAGCAGCCCGTGGGGAGCCTCGCCTGAAGCTTTCTTT
.	TRBV19	TRBJ2-2	.	CASSIVGRLTGELFF	TGTGCCAGTAGTATTGTCGGACGGTTGACCGGGGAGCTGTTTTTT
.	TRBV7-3	TRBJ2-3	.	CASSRDNTDTQYF	TGTGCCAGCAGTCGTGACAACACAGATACGCAGTATTTT
TRBD1	TRBV5-6	TRBJ2-2	once	CASTKRGRGELFF	TGTGCCAGCACCAAAAGGGGGCGCGGGGAGCTGTTTTTT
.	TRBV6-6	TRBJ1-1	.	CASSYSEGNTEAFF	TGTGCCAGCAGTTACTCGGAGGGGAACACTGAAGCTTTCTTT
TRBD2	TRBV5-1	TRBJ2-3	.	CASSLYPPGLGSDTQYF	TGCGCCAGCAGCTTGTATCCACCGGGACTAGGTTCGGATACGCAGTATTTT
TRBD2	TRBV4-3	TRBJ2-3	.	CASSQARGGIDTQYF	TGCGCCAGCAGCCAAGCCCGCGGGGGTATAGATACGCAGTATTTT
TRBD2	TRBV11-2	TRBJ2-3	.	CASSRLAGGGLVDTQYF	TGTGCCAGCAGTCGACTAGCGGGGGGCGGGTTGGTAGATACGCAGTATTTT
.	TRBV6-1	TRBJ2-7	.	CASSDGLLTYEQYF	TGTGCCAGCAGTGATGGCCTCTTAACCTACGAGCAGTACTTC
.	TRBV7-2	TRBJ2-7	.	CASSLTASGGQYF	TGTGCCAGCAGCTTAACCGCAAGTGGGGGGCAGTACTTC
.	TRBV12-2	TRBJ1-5	.	CASRPRSTPSPGQTHSNQPQHF	TGTGCAAGTCGCCCACGGTCCACTCCCAGTCCAGGACAGACCCATAGCAATCAGCCCCAGCATTTT
.	TRBV5-4	TRBJ2-5	.	CASSGPGQETQYF	TGTGCCAGCAGCGGACCAGGCCAAGAGACCCAGTACTTC